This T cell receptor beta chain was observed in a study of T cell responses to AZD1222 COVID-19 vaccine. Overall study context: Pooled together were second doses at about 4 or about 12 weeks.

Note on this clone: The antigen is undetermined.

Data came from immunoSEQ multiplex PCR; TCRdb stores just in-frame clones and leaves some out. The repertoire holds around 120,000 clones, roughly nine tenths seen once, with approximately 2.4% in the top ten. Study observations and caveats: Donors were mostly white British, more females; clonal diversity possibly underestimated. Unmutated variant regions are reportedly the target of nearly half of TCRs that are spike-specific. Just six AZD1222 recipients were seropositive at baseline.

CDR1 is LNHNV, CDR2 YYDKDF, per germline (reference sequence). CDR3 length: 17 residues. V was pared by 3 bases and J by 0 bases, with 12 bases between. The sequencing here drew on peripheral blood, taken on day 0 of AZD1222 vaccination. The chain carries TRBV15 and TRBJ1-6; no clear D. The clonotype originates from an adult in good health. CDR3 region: CATSSSGISSYNSPLHF. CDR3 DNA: TGTGCCACCAGCAGCTCGGGAATCAGCTCCTATAATTCACCCCTCCACTTT.